Detailed here is one T cell receptor (beta chain). As yet, its antigen is unknown. These data belong to a study of shared clonotypes between healthy human individuals. Study-level information: CD4 naive cells filled three plates per donor, CD4 memory three, CD8 naive two and CD8 memory one.

Across several immunoSEQ plates, the genomic DNA of each subset was split evenly. Here immunoSEQ multiplex PCR was the method, and the copy in TCRdb shows in-frame clones only, minus some. Of approximately 2,300,000 clones in the sample, approximately 90% were seen once. V was pared by 3 bases and J by 1 base, with 2 bases of the junction left unmatched. Germline lookup yields CDR1 SGHTA and CDR2 FQGNSA. The CDR3 loop spans 15 amino acids. Overall study findings and caveats: An expected dependence of interdonor clonotype sharing on sequencing depth was noted.

The V call is TRBV7-2, the J call TRBJ2-2, with 7 bases lining up with TRBD1. The source material was naive CD4+ T cells from PBMCs. Subset defined: CD45RA+ positively selected. This TCR came from a man between 18 and 29 years old in good health. Some clones in this sample may be carry-over from other donors' samples. The CDR3 reads CASSFRQGNTGELFF. CDR3 DNA sequence: TGTGCCAGCAGCTTTCGACAGGGGAACACCGGGGAGCTGTTTTTT.